The 10 T cell receptor beta chains below all came from one sample that was sequenced in a study of CD8 T cells in Susac syndrome. RNA was extracted with the RNeasy kit, and a quantity of about 0.45 to 1 ug was reverse transcribed using random hexamers. TCRdb reprocessed the immunoSEQ multiplex PCR reads via MiXCR and lists one record per CDR3 protein. The sample lists fewer than 350,000 distinct CDR3 sequences; 65% to 90% were seen once. What was sequenced was CD8+ T cells from PBMCs. The receptor source for this set is a human donor with multiple sclerosis.

The chain recombines TRBV27 with TRBJ2-1, with TRBD2 matching over 8 bases. This CDR3 is built from 15 residues. Germline CDR1 is MNHEY and CDR2 is SMNVEV (reference sequence). V was clipped by 5 bases and J by 6 bases; unmatched bases: 9. The CDR3 here is CASSPTGLVFNEQFF. CDR3 in DNA: TGTGCCAGCAGTCCAACGGGACTAGTTTTCAATGAGCAGTTCTTC.

The chain couples TRBV21-1 to TRBJ2-7; the table's D call TRBD1 went unverified against the DNA. TRBV21-1 counts as a pseudogene. CDR3 size: 17 residues. CDR3 sequence reads: CASSKAGKGFPSYEQYF. The CDR3, as DNA: TGTGCCAGCAGCAAAGCTGGGAAGGGGTTTCCCTCCTACGAGCAGTACTTC.

The genes are TRBV10-3 and TRBJ2-2; D perhaps matches TRBD2 (6 bases). V lost 0 bases and J lost 4, with 18 bases in between. The CDR3 loop spans 18 amino acids. Germline CDR1 ENHRY, CDR2 SYGVKD. CDR3: CAISESWGLGRSTGELFF. The DNA of the CDR3 is TGTGCCATCAGTGAGTCGTGGGGACTCGGCCGTAGCACCGGGGAGCTGTTTTTT.

This clonotype was seen more than once but under ten times. Germline is not matched at one junction end, which may reflect a read error. The genes are TRBV7-7 and TRBJ2-1; 9 bases fit TRBD2. Germline values: CDR1 SSHAT, CDR2 FNYEAQ (reference sequence). CDR3 length: 14 amino acids. In DNA, the CDR3 is TGTGCTAGCAGCCTAGGGCTAGCGGGACATGAGCAGTTCTTC. It codes for CASSLGLAGHEQFF.

The CDR3 nucleotides read TGTGCCAGCAGCCCGGGGGGGCGCGATACGCAGTATTTT. This translates into CASSPGGRDTQYF. V and J are TRBV7-7 and TRBJ2-3, with 8 bases that match TRBD2. CDR3 length equals 13 residues. The ends lost 5 bases at V and 6 bases at J; junction bases unmatched: 4. Germline CDR1 and CDR2: SSHAT and FNYEAQ (reference sequence). The complete variable domain, with remaining parts taken from reference TRBV7-7 and TRBJ2-3, reads GAGVSQSPRYKVTKRGQDVTLRCDPISSHATLYWYQQALGQGPEFLTYFNYEAQPDKSGLPSDRFSAERPEGSISTLTIQRTEQRDSAMYRCASSPGGRDTQYFGPGTRLTVL.

The chain uses TRBV11-3 and TRBJ2-1, with a possible D match to TRBD2 (5 bases). CDR1 is SGHNT and CDR2 is YENEEA in the germline V gene. V dropped 4 bases and J dropped 4 bases, with 17 bases sitting between them. This CDR3 spans 16 amino acids. CDR3 region: CASSSRGGPAYNEQFF. Here the CDR3 DNA reads TGTGCCAGCAGCTCACGCGGCGGGCCCGCGTACAATGAGCAGTTCTTC.

The V gene is TRBV7-9, the J gene TRBJ1-2; D ambiguous. CDR1 SEHNR and CDR2 FQNEAQ come from the germline V gene (reference sequence). The V and J ends lost 1 base and 4 bases respectively, with 10 bases between them. The CDR3 covers 14 residues. The CDR3 coding sequence is TGTGCCAGCAGCTTAGGGGCGGTTGGCTATGGCTACACCTTC. This encodes CASSLGAVGYGYTF.

The chain uses TRBV28 and TRBJ2-7, with D perhaps being TRBD1 or TRBD2 (6 bases each). The CDR3 spans 14 residues. Trimming left V 8 bases short and J 3 bases short, with 17 bases between. Germline values: CDR1 MDHEN, CDR2 SYDVKM. The CDR3 loop is CASVGGLGIYEQYF. The CDR3 DNA reads TGTGCCAGCGTTGGGGGGCTGGGGATCTACGAGCAGTACTTC.

V gene TRBV6-2 or TRBV6-3 combines with J gene TRBJ1-2, with 8 bases lining up with TRBD1. Germline CDR1 is MNHEY and CDR2 is SVGEGT. The CDR3 covers 14 residues. With 3 bases clipped from V and 4 bases from J, the junction kept 4 bases outside the gene matches. The CDR3 coding sequence is TGTGCCAGCAGTTATACCGGACAGGGCTATGGCTACACCTTC. Translated, it gives CASSYTGQGYGYTF.

This clonotype was picked up one time. The V and J genes are TRBV12-3 or TRBV12-4 and TRBJ2-5; possible D gene TRBD2, 6 bases. V was cut by 7 bases and J by 11 bases, with 23 bases left in between. This CDR3 contains 14 residues. As DNA, the CDR3 is TGTGCCAGCACCGTCACGGGACTCGTTCTAAGTCAGTACTTC. It is translated as CASTVTGLVLSQYF.